One sample yielded the 8 T cell receptor beta chains listed below, sequenced in a study of graft-versus-host responses after intestinal transplantation. Assay: immunoSEQ multiplex PCR; the TCRdb copy retains only in-frame clones and omits some. The repertoire consists of around 29,000 clones, with around 94% occurring once and the leading ten covering around 0.72%. The starting material was PBMCs, obtained 66 days after intestinal transplant. The receptors come from a human patient who received an intestinal transplant, so some T cells may come from the graft donor.

The chain recombines TRBV6-5 with TRBJ1-2; possible D gene TRBD1, 5 bases. The ends were cut back, 6 bases at V and 5 bases at J, with 19 bases in the middle. This CDR3 is 15 amino acids long. CDR1 and CDR2 (germline): MNHEY, SVGAGI. The DNA for the CDR3 is TGTGCCAGCAGGGTTGCCGGGACCGAGTTATATGGCTACACCTTC. Protein: CASRVAGTELYGYTF.

The chain links TRBV30 to TRBJ2-3; TRBD2 agrees at 11 bases. J was trimmed by 4 bases and V by 1 base; bases with no gene match: 13. The CDR3 sequence is 18 residues long. CDR1 and CDR2 (germline): GTSNPN, SVGIG (reference sequence). The CDR3 DNA reads TGTGCCTGGAGTGCCAATAGCGGGAGGGCCGGTTTCGCAGATACGCAGTATTTT. Protein: CAWSANSGRAGFADTQYF.

The chain employs TRBV7-9 and TRBJ2-1, with 13 nucleotides matching TRBD2. Germline V gene sequence: CDR1 SEHNR, CDR2 FQNEAQ (reference sequence). V lost 6 bases and J lost 4; bases outside the gene matches: 6. CDR3 length equals 16 residues. CDR3 in DNA: TGTGCCAGCAGACTAGCGGGAGGGCTAGATTACAATGAGCAGTTCTTC. Its translation is CASRLAGGLDYNEQFF.

The DNA for the CDR3 is TGTGCCAGCAGTTCGACGGGGGGGTACAATGAGCAGTTCTTC. Residues: CASSSTGGYNEQFF. The V and J genes are TRBV27 and TRBJ2-1; 8 bases are shared with TRBD2. Germline loops: CDR1 MNHEY, CDR2 SMNVEV (reference sequence). CDR3 size: 14 residues. After removal of 4 bases from V and 4 bases from J, the junction contained 3 bases not matched to a gene.

This chain links TRBV7-9 with TRBJ1-1; 8 nucleotides match TRBD1. CDR1 is SEHNR and CDR2 is FQNEAQ in the germline V gene (reference sequence). CDR3 size: 15 residues. Trimming cost V 1 base and J 4 bases; bases outside gene matches: 5. The CDR3 nucleotides are TGTGCCAGCAGCTTAGTCTCAGGGGGCGGCACTGAAGCTTTCTTT. It yields the protein CASSLVSGGGTEAFF. Variable domain in full (rest from reference TRBV7-9 and TRBJ1-1): DTGVSQNPRHKITKRGQNVTFRCDPISEHNRLYWYRQTLGQGPEFLTYFQNEAQLEKSRLLSDRFSAERPKGSFSTLEIQRTEQGDSAMYLCASSLVSGGGTEAFFGQGTRLTVV.

The chain uses TRBV9 and TRBJ1-1; possibly TRBD1 for D (6 bases). The CDR3 spans 14 residues. V was pared by 4 bases and J by 3 bases, with 13 bases between. Germline CDR1 SGDLS, CDR2 YYNGEE. The CDR3 region has the DNA TGTGCCAGCAGCCCCAGGACAGCTCACACTGAAGCTTTCTTT. Amino acid sequence: CASSPRTAHTEAFF.

The chain carries TRBV7-9 and TRBJ1-5; 8 nucleotides agree with TRBD1. With V trimmed by 4 bases and J by 6 bases, 5 bases remained unmatched. The CDR3 runs to 14 residues. CDR1 SEHNR and CDR2 FQNEAQ come from the germline V gene (reference sequence). CDR3 sequence (DNA): TGTGCCAGCAGCTCCGGACAGGGAAGTCAGCCCCAGCATTTT. Translating gives CASSSGQGSQPQHF.

CDR3 sequence reads: CASSVRQGISNTEAFF. The CDR3 coding sequence is TGTGCCAGCAGCGTCCGACAGGGTATTTCAAACACTGAAGCTTTCTTT. The rearrangement joins TRBV14 to TRBJ1-1; 7 bases are shared with TRBD1. Trimming removed 5 bases from V and 2 bases from J; junction bases left unmatched: 11. Germline V gene lookup returns CDR1 SGHDN and CDR2 FVKESK. The CDR3 extends over 16 amino acids.